This record covers a single TCR beta chain. These data belong to a study of blood T cell repertoires in COVID-19. Study-wide background: Samples of COVID-19 (acute and convalescent) were obtained from the United States, Italy and Spain. T cells, B-cell-depleted T cells, or PBMCs supplied cDNA or gDNA.

The CDR3 runs to 13 residues. CDR1 is MNHEY, CDR2 SVGAGI, per germline. Trimming left V 11 bases short and J 5 bases short, with 18 bases between. How the authors handled the data: Amplifying reference gene primers gave estimates of nucleated cell counts. Profiling relied on immunoSEQ multiplex PCR, and the TCRdb table lists in-frame clones only, not all of them. V, J and clone size are taken as reported in that table, and D and trimming were inferred from the DNA itself. The sample lists about 180,000 clones, approximately 83% seen once, with 3% to 4% in the top ten. The TCR sequence derives from a man aged 55-75 years with acute or convalescent COVID-19. V usage is TRBV6-5 and J usage is TRBJ1-2; D may be TRBD1 (6 bases). The specimen was peripheral blood. CDR3 in DNA: TGTGCCCGGGGGGGGGCCCTTAAATATGGCTACACCTTC. Translating gives CARGGALKYGYTF.